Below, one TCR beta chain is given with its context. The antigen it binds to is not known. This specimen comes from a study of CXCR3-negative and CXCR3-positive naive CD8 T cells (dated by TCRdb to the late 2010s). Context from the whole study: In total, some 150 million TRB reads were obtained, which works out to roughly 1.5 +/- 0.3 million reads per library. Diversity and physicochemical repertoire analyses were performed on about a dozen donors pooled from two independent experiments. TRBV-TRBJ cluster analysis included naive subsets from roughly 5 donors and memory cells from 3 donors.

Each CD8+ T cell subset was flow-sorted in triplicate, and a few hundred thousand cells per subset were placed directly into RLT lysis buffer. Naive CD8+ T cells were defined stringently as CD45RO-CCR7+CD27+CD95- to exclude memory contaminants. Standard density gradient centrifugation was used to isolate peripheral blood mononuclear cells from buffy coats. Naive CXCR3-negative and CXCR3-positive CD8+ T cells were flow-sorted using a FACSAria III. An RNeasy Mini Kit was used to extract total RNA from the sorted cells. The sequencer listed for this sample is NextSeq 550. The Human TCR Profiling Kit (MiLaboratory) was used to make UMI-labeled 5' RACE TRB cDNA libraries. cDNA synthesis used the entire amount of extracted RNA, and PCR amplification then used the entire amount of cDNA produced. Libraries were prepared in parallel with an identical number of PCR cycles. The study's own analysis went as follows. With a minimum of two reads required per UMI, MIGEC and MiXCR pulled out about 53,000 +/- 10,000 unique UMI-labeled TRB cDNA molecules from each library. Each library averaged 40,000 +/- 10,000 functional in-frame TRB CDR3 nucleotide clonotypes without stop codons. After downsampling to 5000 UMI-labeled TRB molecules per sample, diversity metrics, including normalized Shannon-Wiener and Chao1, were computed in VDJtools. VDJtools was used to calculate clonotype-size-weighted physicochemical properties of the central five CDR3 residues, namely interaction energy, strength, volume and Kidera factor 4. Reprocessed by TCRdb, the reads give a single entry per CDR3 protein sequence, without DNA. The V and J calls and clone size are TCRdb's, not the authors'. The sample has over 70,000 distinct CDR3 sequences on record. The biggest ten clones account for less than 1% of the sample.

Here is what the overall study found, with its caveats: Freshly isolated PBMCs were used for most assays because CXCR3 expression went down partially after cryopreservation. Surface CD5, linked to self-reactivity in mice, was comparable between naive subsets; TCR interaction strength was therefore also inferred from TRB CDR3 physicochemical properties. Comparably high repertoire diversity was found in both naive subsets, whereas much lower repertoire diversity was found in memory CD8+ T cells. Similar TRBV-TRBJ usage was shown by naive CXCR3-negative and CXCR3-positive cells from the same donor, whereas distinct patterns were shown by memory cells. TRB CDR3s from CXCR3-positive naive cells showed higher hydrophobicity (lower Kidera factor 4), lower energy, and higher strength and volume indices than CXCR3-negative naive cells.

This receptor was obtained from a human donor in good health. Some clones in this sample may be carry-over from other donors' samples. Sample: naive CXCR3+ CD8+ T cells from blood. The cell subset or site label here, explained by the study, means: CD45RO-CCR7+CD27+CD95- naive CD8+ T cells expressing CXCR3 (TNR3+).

The CDR3 reads as follows: CASSVTGEFNEQFF. This sequence uses TRBV28 and TRBJ2-1; the D call of TRBD1 rests on TCRdb alone, since no DNA is present to check it. From cysteine to phenylalanine, the CDR3 is 14 amino acids long. Only the protein is on record. According to the germline V gene, CDR1 reads MDHEN and CDR2 reads SYDVKM.